The rows below give T cell receptor beta chains drawn from one sample of a study of regulatory T cells in long-lasting Graves disease. TCRdb passed the multiplex PCR reads through MiXCR, listing each CDR3 protein once. In the table there are about 440,000 distinct CDR3 sequences, roughly 17% of which are singletons. This same sample was also taken into another study, of T cells in Graves' hyperthyroidism and ophthalmopathy.

Sequenced here: peripheral blood mononuclear cells (PBMCs), sampled at new diagnosis, from a patient treated with antithyroid drugs. Source of these receptors: a woman aged 30 to 39 with Graves disease. Each CDR3 is given with its conserved first and last residue. The D gene is left open where the match is weak. Not every row has a clone size; where given, it reads once, few, many or a size class.

CDR3aa	CDR3nt	abundance	d_gene	len	v_gene	j_gene
CASAGSGGTEAFF	TGTGCCAGCGCAGGCTCCGGGGGCACTGAAGCTTTCTTT	many	.	13	TRBV6-1	TRBJ1-1
CSVFTDRQETQYF	TGCAGCGTTTTTACAGACCGACAAGAGACCCAGTACTTC	many	.	13	TRBV29-1	TRBJ2-5
CATSDPPGQGFTGELFF	TGTGCCACCAGTGATCCCCCGGGACAGGGTTTCACCGGGGAGCTGTTTTTT	.	TRBD1	17	TRBV24-1	TRBJ2-2
CASSSRQGAYTGELFF	TGTGCCAGCAGCTCCCGACAGGGGGCGTACACCGGGGAGCTGTTTTTT	many	TRBD1	16	TRBV7-2	TRBJ2-2
CASSGGQGDHQPQHF	TGTGCCAGCAGCGGCGGACAGGGAGATCATCAGCCCCAGCATTTT	.	TRBD1	15	TRBV9	TRBJ1-5
CASSLVVGTATEAFF	TGCGCCAGCAGCTTGGTAGTAGGGACAGCCACTGAAGCTTTCTTT	many	TRBD1	15	TRBV5-1	TRBJ1-1
CASSSGPRNTEAFF	TGTGCCAGCAGTTCGGGACCGAGGAACACTGAAGCTTTCTTT	many	.	14	TRBV6-2/TRBV6-3	TRBJ1-1
CASSEDAQPGNTIYF	TGTGCCAGCAGTGAAGACGCACAGCCTGGAAACACCATATATTTT	.	.	15	TRBV2	TRBJ1-3
CSARDLLAGDYNEQFF	TGCAGTGCTAGAGATCTATTAGCGGGAGACTACAATGAGCAGTTCTTC	.	TRBD2	16	TRBV20-1	TRBJ2-1
CASSLGTLEQFF	TGTGCCAGCAGCCTAGGGACCTTGGAGCAGTTCTTC	.	.	12	TRBV3-1	TRBJ2-1
CATSRDRVQGGGYTF	TGTGCCACCAGCAGAGATCGGGTGCAGGGTGGTGGCTACACCTTC	many	.	15	TRBV15	TRBJ1-2
CASSVGGGTAGEQFF	TGTGCCAGCAGCGTCGGTGGCGGGACTGCAGGAGAGCAGTTCTTC	.	.	15	TRBV9	TRBJ2-1
CASSGLAGEVIGTDTQYF	TGTGCCAGCAGCGGACTAGCGGGAGAAGTTATTGGGACAGATACGCAGTATTTT	many	TRBD2	18	TRBV27	TRBJ2-3
CASSLSDGKQETQYF	TGTGCCAGCAGTTTATCCGACGGGAAGCAAGAGACCCAGTACTTC	many	.	15	TRBV12-3/TRBV12-4	TRBJ2-5
CASSGLADNEQFF	TGTGCCAGCAGTGGACTAGCGGACAATGAGCAGTTCTTC	many	TRBD2	13	TRBV27	TRBJ2-1
CASSGMGLAGNNEQFF	TGTGCCAGCAGCGGGATGGGACTCGCTGGGAATAATGAGCAGTTCTTC	few	.	16	TRBV9	TRBJ2-1
CASWGNSNSYEQYF	TGTGCCAGTTGGGGTAATTCGAACTCCTACGAGCAGTACTTC	few	.	14	TRBV6-1	TRBJ2-7
CASSGQERSYEQYF	TGTGCCAGCAGTGGACAGGAGAGATCCTACGAGCAGTACTTC	many	TRBD1	14	TRBV28	TRBJ2-7
CASSLRATPGLFF	TGTGCCAGCAGTTTAAGGGCTACACCGGGGCTGTTTTTT	many	.	13	TRBV12-3/TRBV12-4	TRBJ2-2
CAISEPSGRNTGELFF	TGTGCCATCAGTGAGCCTAGCGGGAGGAACACCGGGGAGCTGTTTTTT	many	TRBD2	16	TRBV10-3	TRBJ2-2
CASSLPEGLRREKLFF	TGTGCCAGCAGTTTACCTGAGGGGCTACGTAGGGAAAAACTGTTTTTT	.	.	16	TRBV12-3/TRBV12-4	TRBJ1-4
CASSYGTVGGGYTF	TGTGCCAGCAGCTACGGGACGGTAGGAGGTGGCTACACCTTC	many	.	14	TRBV13	TRBJ1-2
CSVAREARKTQYF	TGCAGCGTTGCGCGGGAGGCAAGAAAGACCCAGTACTTC	few	TRBD2	13	TRBV29-1	TRBJ2-5
CASSLGQGHQPQHF	TGTGCCAGCAGCCTGGGACAGGGGCATCAGCCCCAGCATTTT	many	TRBD1	14	TRBV28	TRBJ1-5